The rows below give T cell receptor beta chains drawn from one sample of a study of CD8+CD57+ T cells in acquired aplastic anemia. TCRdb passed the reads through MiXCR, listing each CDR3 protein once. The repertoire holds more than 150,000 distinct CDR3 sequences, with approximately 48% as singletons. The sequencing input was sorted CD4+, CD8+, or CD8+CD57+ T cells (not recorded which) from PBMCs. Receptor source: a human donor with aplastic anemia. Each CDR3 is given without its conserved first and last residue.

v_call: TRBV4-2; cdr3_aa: ASTQYTYPYNEQF
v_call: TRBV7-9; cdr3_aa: ASSVQGLGNQPQH
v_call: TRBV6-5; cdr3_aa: ASSSQGVAQPQH
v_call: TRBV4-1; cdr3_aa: ASSRDREEETQY
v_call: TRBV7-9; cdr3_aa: ASSLADYEQY
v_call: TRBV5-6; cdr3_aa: ASSVTGLKNTEAF
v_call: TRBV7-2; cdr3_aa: ATHQLGLVDEQY
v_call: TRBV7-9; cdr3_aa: ASSPGGTVYNEQF
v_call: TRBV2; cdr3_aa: ASSADMGYGYT
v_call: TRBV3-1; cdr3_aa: ASSQEAVNTEAF
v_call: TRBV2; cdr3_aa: ASSVLAGGHNEQF
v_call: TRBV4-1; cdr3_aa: ASSQEGRGMTNEQF
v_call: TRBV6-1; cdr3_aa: ASSPPRDTDTQY
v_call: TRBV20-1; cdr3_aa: SARDTGNSPLH
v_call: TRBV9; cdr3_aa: ASSESISNTGELF
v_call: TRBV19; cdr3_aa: ASSILVGQPQH
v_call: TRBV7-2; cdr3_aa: ASSSPSGGRETQY
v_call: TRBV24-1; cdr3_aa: ATSDSGGAREQY
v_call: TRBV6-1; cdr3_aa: ASSILRGSSYEQY
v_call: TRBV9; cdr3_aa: ASSVGVAATDTQY
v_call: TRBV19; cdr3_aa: ASNRQGRAYEQY
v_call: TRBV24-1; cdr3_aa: ATSDGQGPHYGYT
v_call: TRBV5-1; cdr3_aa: ASGTEPYEQY
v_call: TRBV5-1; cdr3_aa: ASSLEGITSTDTQY
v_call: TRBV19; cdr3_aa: ASSMGGKGTGELF
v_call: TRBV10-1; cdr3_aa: ANLPLAGVGEQY
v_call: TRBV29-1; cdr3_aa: SVRLAGSSSTDTQY
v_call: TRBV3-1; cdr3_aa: ASSLGTYNEQF
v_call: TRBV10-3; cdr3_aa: AISARLGSNQPQH
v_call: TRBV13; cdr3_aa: ASSSRVGGFGEQY
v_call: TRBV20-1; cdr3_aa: SAIANGGSTDTQY
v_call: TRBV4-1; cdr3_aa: ASSQDTRGYHYGYT
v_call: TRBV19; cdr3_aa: ASRVGQGDYGYT
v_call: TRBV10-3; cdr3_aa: AISEGASSYEQY
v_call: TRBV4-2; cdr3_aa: ASSQDTGQSYGYT
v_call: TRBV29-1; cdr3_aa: SVGTGLNQPQH
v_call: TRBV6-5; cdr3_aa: ASSYPGDGNTIH
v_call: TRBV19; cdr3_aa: ASSIKEGSGQPQH
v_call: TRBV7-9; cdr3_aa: ASSLVGSTYEQY
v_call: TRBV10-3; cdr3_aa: AISGRPGTGDTQY
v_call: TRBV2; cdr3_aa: ASSLDTTNEKLF
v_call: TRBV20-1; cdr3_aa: SARLGTGTNSPLH
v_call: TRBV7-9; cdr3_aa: ASSKTGKFSYEQY
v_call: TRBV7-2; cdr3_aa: ASSFRGTGNTIY
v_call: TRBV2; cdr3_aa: ASSYSGDVYNEQF
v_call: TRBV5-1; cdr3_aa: ASSPAPPNNEQF
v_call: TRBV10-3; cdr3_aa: ATQDTQETQY